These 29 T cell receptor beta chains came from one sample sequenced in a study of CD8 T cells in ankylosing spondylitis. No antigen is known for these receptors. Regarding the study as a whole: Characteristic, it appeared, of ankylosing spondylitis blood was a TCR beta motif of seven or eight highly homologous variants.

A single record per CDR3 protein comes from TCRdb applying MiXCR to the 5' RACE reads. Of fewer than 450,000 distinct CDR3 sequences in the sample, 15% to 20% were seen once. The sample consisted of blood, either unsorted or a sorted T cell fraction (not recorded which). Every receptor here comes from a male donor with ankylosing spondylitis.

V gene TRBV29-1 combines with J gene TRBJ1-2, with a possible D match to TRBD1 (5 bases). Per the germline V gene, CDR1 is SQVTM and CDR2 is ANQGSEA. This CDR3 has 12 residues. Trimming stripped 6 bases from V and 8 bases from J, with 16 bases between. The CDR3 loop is CSVDSGVWGYTF. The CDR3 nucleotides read TGCAGCGTCGACTCGGGGGTATGGGGCTACACCTTC.

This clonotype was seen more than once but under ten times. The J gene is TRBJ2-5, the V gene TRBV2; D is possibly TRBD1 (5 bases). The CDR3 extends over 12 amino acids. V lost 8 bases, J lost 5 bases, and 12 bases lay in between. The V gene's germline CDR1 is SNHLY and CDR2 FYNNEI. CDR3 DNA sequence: TGTGCCAGCGGTAGGGGCTACGAGACCCAGTACTTC. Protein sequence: CASGRGYETQYF. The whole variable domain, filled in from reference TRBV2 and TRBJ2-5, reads EPEVTQTPSHQVTQMGQEVILRCVPISNHLYFYWYRQILGQKVEFLVSFYNNEISEKSEIFDDQFSVERPDGSNFTLKIRSTKLEDSAMYFCASGRGYETQYFGPGTRLLVL.

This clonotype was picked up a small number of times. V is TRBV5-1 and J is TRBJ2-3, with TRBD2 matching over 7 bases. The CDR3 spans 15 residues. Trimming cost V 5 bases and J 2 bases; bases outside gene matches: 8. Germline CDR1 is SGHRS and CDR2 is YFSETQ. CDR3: CASRSGLGATDTQYF. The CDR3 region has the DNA TGCGCCAGCAGATCCGGACTAGGCGCCACAGATACGCAGTATTTT.

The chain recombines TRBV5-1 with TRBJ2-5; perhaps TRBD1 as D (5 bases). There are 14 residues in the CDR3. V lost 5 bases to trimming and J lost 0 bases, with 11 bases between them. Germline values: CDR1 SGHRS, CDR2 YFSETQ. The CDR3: CASRSTTDQETQYF. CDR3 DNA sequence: TGCGCCAGCAGGTCTACGACAGACCAAGAGACCCAGTACTTC.

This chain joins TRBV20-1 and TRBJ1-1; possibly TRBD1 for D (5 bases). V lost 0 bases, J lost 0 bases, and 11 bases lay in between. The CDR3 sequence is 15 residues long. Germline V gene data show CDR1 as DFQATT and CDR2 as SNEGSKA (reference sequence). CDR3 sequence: CSARDVRGLNTEAFF. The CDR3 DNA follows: TGCAGTGCTAGAGATGTTCGGGGCCTGAACACTGAAGCTTTCTTT.

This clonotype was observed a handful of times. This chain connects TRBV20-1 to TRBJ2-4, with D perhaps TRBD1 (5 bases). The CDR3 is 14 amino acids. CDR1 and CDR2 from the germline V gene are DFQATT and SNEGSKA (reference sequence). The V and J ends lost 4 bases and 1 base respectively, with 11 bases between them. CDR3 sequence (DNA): TGCAGTGCTATAGGACACGGTGCCAAAAACATTCAGTACTTC. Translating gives CSAIGHGAKNIQYF.

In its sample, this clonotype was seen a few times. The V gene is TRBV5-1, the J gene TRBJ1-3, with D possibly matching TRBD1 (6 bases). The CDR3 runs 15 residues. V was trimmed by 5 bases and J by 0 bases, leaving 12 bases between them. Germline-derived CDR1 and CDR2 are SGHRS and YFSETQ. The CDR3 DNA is TGCGCCAGCAGACCCGGGACACCCTCTGGAAACACCATATATTTT. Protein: CASRPGTPSGNTIYF.

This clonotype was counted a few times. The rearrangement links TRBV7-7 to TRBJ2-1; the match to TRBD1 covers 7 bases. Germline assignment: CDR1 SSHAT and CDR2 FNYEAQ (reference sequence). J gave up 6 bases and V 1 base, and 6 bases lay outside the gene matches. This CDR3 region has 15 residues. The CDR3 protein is CASSLGQGSVNEQFF. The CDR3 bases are TGTGCCAGCAGCTTAGGACAGGGCTCGGTCAATGAGCAGTTCTTC.

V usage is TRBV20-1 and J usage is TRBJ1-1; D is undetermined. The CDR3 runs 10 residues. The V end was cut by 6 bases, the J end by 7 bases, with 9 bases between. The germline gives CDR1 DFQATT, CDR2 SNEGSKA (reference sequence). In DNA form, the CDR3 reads TGCAGTGCCGTATCGGGTGAAGCTTTCTTT. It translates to CSAVSGEAFF.

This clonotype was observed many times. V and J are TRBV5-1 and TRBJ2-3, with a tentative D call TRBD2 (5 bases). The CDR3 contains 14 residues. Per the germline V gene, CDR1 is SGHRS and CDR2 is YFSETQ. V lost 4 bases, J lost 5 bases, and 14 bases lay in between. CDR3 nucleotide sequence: TGCGCCAGCAGCCCCAGCGACCGGGGAGATACGCAGTATTTT. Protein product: CASSPSDRGDTQYF.

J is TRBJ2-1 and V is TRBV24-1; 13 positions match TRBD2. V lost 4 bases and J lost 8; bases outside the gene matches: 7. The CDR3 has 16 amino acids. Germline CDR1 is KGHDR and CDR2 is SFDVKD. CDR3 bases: TGTGCCACCAGTGACGCTACTAGCGGGAGGGCCTATGAGCAGTTCTTC. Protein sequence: CATSDATSGRAYEQFF.

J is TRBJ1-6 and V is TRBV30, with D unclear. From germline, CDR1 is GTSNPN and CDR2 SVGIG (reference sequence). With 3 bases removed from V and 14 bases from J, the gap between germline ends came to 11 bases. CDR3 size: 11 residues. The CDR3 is CAWSSKLALHF. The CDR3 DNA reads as TGTGCCTGGAGCTCTAAGTTGGCCCTCCACTTT.

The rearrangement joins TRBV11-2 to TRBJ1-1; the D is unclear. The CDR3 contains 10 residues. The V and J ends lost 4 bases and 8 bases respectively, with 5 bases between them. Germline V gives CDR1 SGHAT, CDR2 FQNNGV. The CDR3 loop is CASSSTEAFF. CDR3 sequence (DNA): TGTGCCAGCAGCTCCACAGAAGCTTTCTTT. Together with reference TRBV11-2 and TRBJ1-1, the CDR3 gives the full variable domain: EAGVAQSPRYKIIEKRQSVAFWCNPISGHATLYWYQQILGQGPKLLIQFQNNGVVDDSQLPKDRFSAERLKGVDSTLKIQPAKLEDSAVYLCASSSTEAFFGQGTRLTVV.

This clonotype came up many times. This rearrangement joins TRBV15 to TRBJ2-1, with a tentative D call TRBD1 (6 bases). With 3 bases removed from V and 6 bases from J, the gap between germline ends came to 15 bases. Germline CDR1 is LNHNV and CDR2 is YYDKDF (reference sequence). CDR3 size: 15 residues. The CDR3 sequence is CATSRGTGYGNEQFF. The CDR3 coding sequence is TGTGCCACCAGCAGGGGAACAGGGTACGGCAATGAGCAGTTCTTC.

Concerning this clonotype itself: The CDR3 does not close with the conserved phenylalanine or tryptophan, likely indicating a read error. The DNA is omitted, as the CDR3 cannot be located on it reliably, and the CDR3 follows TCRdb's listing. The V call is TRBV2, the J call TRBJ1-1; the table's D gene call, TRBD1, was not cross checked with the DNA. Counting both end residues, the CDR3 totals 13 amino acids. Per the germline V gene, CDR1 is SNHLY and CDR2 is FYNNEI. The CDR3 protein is CASSDTIRSGRGK.

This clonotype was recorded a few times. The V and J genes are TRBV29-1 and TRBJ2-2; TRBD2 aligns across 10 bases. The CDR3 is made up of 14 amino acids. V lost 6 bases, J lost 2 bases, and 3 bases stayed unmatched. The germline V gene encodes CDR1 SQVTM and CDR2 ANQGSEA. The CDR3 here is CSVRTSGNTGELFF. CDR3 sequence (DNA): TGCAGCGTCAGGACTAGCGGTAACACCGGGGAGCTGTTTTTT.

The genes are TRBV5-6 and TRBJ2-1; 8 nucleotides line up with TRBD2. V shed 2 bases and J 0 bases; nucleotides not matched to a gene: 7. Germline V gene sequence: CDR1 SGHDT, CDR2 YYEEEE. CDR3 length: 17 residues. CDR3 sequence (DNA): TGTGCCAGCAGCTTCCGGACTAGCCCGAGCTCCTACAATGAGCAGTTCTTC. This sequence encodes CASSFRTSPSSYNEQFF.

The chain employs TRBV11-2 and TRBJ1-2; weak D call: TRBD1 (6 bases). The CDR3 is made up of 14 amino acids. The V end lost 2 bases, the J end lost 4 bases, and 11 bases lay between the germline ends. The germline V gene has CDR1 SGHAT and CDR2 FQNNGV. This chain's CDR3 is CASSLSGVGYGYTF. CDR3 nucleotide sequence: TGTGCCAGCAGCTTATCAGGGGTGGGCTATGGCTACACCTTC. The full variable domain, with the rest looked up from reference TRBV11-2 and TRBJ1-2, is EAGVAQSPRYKIIEKRQSVAFWCNPISGHATLYWYQQILGQGPKLLIQFQNNGVVDDSQLPKDRFSAERLKGVDSTLKIQPAKLEDSAVYLCASSLSGVGYGYTFGSGTRLTVV.

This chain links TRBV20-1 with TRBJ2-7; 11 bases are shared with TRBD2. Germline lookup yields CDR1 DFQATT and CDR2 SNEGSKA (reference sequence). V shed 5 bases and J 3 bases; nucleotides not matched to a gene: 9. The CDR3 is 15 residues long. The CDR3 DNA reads TGCAGTGCTTTATCCCCGGGACTAGCGGACTACGAGCAGTACTTC. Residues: CSALSPGLADYEQYF.

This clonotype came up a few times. CDR3 sequence reads: CASSLDQTALGAFF. The CDR3 nucleotides read TGTGCCAGCAGTTTGGACCAGACAGCTCTCGGAGCTTTCTTT. This chain links TRBV12-3 or TRBV12-4 with TRBJ1-1; D may be TRBD1 (5 bases). This CDR3 is 14 amino acids long. Trimming shortened V by 3 bases and J by 10 bases, and 18 bases separated the two germline ends.

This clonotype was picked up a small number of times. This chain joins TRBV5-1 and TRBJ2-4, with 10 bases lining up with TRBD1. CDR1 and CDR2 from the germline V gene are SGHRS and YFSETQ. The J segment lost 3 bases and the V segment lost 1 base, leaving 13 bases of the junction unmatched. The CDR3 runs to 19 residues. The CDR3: CASSLKFGTGDSSKNIQYF. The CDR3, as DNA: TGCGCCAGCAGCTTGAAATTCGGGACAGGGGATTCAAGCAAAAACATTCAGTACTTC.

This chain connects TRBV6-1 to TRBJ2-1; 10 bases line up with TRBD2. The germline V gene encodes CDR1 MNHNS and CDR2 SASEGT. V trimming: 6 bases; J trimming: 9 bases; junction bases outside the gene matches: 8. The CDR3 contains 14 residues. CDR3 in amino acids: CASSRAGGSFEQFF. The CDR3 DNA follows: TGTGCCAGCAGCCGAGCGGGAGGGTCCTTTGAGCAGTTCTTC.

This CDR3 is CASSLEAGGPNEQFF. In DNA, the CDR3 is TGCGCCAGCAGCTTGGAGGCGGGAGGGCCAAATGAGCAGTTCTTC. The chain uses TRBV5-1 and TRBJ2-1; 9 nucleotides line up with TRBD2. CDR1 and CDR2 (germline): SGHRS, YFSETQ. CDR3 length: 15 amino acids. Trimming at V came to 0 bases and at J to 7 bases, leaving 5 bases not matched to a gene.

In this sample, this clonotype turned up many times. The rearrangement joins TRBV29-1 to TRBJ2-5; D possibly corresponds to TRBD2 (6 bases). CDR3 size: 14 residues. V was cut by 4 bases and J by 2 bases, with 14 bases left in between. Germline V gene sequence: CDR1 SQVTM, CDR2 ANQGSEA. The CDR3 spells CSVGPTSRQETQYF. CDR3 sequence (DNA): TGCAGCGTTGGGCCGACTAGTCGACAAGAGACCCAGTACTTC.

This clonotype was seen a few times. Here the CDR3 DNA reads TGTGCCACCAGTGATGCAGGGTGGCCCGGGGAGCTGTTTTTT. Translation: CATSDAGWPGELFF. The rearrangement uses TRBV24-1 and TRBJ2-2; possible D gene TRBD1, 5 bases. V shed 3 bases and J shed 6 bases, with 10 bases lying between them. Germline V gene sequence: CDR1 KGHDR, CDR2 SFDVKD. The CDR3 contains 14 residues.

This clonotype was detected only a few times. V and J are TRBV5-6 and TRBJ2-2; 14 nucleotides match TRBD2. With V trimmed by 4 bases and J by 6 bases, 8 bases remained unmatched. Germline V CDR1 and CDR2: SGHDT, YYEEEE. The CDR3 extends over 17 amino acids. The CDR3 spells CASSDGTSGRSSGELFF. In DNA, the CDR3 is TGTGCCAGCAGCGACGGGACTAGCGGGAGAAGTTCCGGGGAGCTGTTTTTT.

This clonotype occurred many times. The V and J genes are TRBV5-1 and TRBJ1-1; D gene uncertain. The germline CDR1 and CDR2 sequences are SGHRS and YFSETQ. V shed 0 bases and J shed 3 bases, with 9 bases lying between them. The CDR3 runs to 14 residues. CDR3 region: CASSLVRGDTEAFF. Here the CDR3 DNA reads TGCGCCAGCAGCTTGGTTCGTGGGGACACTGAAGCTTTCTTT.

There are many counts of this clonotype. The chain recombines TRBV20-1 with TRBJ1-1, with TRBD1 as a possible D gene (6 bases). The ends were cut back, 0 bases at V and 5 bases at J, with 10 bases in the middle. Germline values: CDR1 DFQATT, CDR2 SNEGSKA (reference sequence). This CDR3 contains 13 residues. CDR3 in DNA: TGCAGTGCTAGAGACCCAAGGGGGACTGAAGCTTTCTTT. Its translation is CSARDPRGTEAFF.

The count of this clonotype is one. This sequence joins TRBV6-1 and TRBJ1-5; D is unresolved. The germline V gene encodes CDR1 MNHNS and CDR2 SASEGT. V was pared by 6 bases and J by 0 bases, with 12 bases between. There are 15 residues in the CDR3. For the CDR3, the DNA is TGTGCCAGCAGCGCGGAAGGGTTTAGCAATCAGCCCCAGCATTTT. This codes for CASSAEGFSNQPQHF.